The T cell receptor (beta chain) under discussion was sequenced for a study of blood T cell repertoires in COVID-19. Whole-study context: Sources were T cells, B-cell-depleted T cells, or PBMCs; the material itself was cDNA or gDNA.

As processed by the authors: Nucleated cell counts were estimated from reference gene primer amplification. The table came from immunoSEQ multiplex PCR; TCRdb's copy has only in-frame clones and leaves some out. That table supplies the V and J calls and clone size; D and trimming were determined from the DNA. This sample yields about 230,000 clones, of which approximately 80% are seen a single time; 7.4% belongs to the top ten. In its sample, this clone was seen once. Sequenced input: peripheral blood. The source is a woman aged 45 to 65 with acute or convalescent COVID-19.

The CDR3 loop reads CASSALAGGRSYNEQFF. CDR3 coding DNA: TGTGCCAGCAGCGCACTAGCGGGGGGGCGGTCCTACAATGAGCAGTTCTTC. V usage is TRBV9 and J usage is TRBJ2-1; TRBD2 aligns across 13 bases. This CDR3 has 17 residues. Germline lookup yields CDR1 SGDLS and CDR2 YYNGEE. The V and J ends lost 3 bases and 1 base, in that order; junction bases with no gene match: 4.